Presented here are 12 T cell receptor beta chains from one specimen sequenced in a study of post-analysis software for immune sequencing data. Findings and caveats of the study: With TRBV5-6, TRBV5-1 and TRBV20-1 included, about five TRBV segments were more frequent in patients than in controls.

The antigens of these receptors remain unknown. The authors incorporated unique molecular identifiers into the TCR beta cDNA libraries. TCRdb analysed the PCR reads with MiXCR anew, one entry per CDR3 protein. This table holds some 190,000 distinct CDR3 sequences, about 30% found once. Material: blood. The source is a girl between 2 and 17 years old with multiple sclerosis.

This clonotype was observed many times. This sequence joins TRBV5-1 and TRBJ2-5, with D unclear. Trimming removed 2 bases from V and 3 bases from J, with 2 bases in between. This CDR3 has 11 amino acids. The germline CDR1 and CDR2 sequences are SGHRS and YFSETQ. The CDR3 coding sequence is TGCGCCAGCAGCTTAAAAGAGACCCAGTACTTC. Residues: CASSLKETQYF.

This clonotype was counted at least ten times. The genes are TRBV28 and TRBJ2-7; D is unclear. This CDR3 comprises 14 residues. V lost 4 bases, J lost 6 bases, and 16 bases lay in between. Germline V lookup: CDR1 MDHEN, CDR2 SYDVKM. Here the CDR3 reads CASSYPTGSAEQYF. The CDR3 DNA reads TGTGCCAGCAGTTACCCAACCGGGTCGGCCGAGCAGTACTTC.

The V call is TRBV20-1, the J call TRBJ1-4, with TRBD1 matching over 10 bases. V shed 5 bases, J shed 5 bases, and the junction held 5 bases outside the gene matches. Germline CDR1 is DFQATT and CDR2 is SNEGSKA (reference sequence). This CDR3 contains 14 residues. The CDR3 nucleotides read TGCAGTGCTCCTAGACAGGGGGCGAATGAAAAACTGTTTTTT. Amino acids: CSAPRQGANEKLFF.

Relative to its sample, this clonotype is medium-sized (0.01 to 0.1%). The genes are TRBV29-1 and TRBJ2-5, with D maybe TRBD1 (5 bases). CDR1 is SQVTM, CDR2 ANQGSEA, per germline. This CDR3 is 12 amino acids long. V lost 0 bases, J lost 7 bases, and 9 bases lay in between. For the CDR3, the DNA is TGCAGCGTTGAAGATGGGGCGGTGACCCAGTACTTC. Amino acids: CSVEDGAVTQYF. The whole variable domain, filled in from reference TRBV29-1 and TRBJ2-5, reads SAVISQKPSRDICQRGTSLTIQCQVDSQVTMMFWYRQQPGQSLTLIATANQGSEATYESGFVIDKFPISRPNLTFSTLTVSNMSPEDSSIYLCSVEDGAVTQYFGPGTRLLVL.

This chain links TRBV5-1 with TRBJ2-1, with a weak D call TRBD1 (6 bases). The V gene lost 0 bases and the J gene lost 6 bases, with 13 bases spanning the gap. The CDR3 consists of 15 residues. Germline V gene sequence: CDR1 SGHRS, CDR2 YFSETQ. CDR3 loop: CASSLGARGSNEQFF. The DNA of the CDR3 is TGCGCCAGCAGCTTGGGGGCGAGGGGGAGCAATGAGCAGTTCTTC.

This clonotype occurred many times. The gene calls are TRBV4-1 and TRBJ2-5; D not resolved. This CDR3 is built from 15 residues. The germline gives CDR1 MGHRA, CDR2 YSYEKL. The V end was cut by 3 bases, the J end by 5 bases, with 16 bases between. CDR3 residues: CASSQAEREMETQYF. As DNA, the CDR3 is TGCGCCAGCAGCCAGGCGGAAAGGGAAATGGAGACCCAGTACTTC.

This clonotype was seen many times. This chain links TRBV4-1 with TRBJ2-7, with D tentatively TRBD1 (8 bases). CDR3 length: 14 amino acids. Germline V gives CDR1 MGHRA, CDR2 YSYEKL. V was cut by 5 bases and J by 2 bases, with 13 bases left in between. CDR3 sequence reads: CASSSTGGAYEQYF. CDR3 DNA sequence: TGCGCCAGCAGCTCCACAGGGGGGGCCTACGAGCAGTACTTC.

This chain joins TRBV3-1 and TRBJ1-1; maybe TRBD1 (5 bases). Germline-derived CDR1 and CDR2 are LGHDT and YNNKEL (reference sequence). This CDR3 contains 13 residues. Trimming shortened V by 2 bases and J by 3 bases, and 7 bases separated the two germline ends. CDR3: CASSQKGYTEAFF. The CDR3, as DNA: TGTGCCAGCAGCCAAAAGGGGTACACTGAAGCTTTCTTT.

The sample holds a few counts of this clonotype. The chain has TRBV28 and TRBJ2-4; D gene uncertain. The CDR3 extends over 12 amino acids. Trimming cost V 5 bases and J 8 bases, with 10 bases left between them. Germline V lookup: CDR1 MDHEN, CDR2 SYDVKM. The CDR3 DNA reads TGTGCCAGCAGTCCTCGTCTGGACATTCAGTACTTC. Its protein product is CASSPRLDIQYF.

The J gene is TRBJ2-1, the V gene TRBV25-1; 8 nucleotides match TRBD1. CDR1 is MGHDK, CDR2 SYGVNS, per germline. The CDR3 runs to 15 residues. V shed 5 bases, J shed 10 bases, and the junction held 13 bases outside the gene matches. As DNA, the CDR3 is TGTGCCAGCAGTAACTCCGGGACAGGATTTGCCGAGCAGTTCTTC. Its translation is CASSNSGTGFAEQFF.

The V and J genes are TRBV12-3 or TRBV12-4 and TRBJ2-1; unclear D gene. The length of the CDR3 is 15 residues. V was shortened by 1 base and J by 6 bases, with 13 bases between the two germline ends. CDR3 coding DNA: TGTGCCAGCAGTTTAGGGTCCCTTAGGGCCAATGAGCAGTTCTTC. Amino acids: CASSLGSLRANEQFF.

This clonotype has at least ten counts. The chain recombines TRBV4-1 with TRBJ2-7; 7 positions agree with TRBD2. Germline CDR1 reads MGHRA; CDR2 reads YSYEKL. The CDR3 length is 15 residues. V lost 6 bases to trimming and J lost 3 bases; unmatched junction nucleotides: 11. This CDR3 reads CASRDPLRGVYEQYF. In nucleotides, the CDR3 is TGCGCCAGCAGAGACCCGCTACGGGGGGTCTACGAGCAGTACTTC.